Listed here are 11 T cell receptor beta chains from one sample, sequenced in a study of human T cells and chemical hapten exposure. Indicated time point: patch test 2, 6 weeks after DPC sensitization. Treatment noted: therapeutic diphenylcyclopropenone sensitization with weekly scalp DPC. TCRdb redid the calling of the RACE reads with MiXCR, one entry per CDR3 protein. Altogether over 60,000 distinct CDR3 sequences are present, approximately 10% being singletons, with the ten largest covering 6.8%. Sequenced here: whole blood, sampled in connection with sensitization to the hapten diphenylcyclopropenone (DPC). The receptors stem from a woman aged 45 to 65 with alopecia areata. Some clones in this sample may be carry-over from other donors' samples.

This CDR3 reads CSVTGGTDYTF. The DNA of the CDR3 is TGCAGCGTGACAGGGGGAACTGACTACACCTTC. V is TRBV29-1 and J is TRBJ1-2, with TRBD1 identical over 9 bases. The CDR3 runs 11 residues. Per the germline V gene, CDR1 is SQVTM and CDR2 is ANQGSEA. Germline trimming cut 6 bases from V and 10 bases from J; bases unmatched to any gene: 6.

This clonotype came up many times. This chain connects TRBV30 to TRBJ2-3, with D hard to call. Trimming shortened V by 4 bases and J by 2 bases, and 19 bases separated the two germline ends. There are 16 residues in the CDR3. Germline V CDR1 and CDR2: GTSNPN, SVGIG (reference sequence). CDR3 amino acids: CAWKRIGARNTDTQYF. The CDR3 nucleotides read TGTGCCTGGAAACGGATTGGAGCGAGGAACACAGATACGCAGTATTTT.

Concerning this clonotype: Germline is not matched at one junction end, which may reflect a read error. The chain recombines TRBV11-2 with TRBJ1-5; 8 bases agree with TRBD1. The CDR3 length is 14 residues. Per germline, CDR1 SGHAT and CDR2 FQNNGV. The CDR3: CVSSSTGTGQPQHF. The CDR3 region has the DNA TGTGTCAGCAGCTCGACAGGGACAGGACAGCCCCAGCATTTT.

The genes are TRBV29-1 and TRBJ2-7, with D possibly TRBD2 on 5 matching bases. Germline V gene lookup returns CDR1 SQVTM and CDR2 ANQGSEA. There are 13 residues in the CDR3. Trimming took 6 bases from V and 3 from J, leaving 15 bases between them. DNA of the CDR3: TGCAGCGTGACCCTGGACTGGAACTACGAGCAGTACTTC. Its translation: CSVTLDWNYEQYF.

This clonotype has at least ten counts. V is TRBV27 and J is TRBJ1-3; D ambiguous. V lost 7 bases, J lost 0 bases, and 10 bases lay in between. Germline assignment: CDR1 MNHEY and CDR2 SMNVEV (reference sequence). This CDR3 is 14 amino acids long. CDR3 loop: CASKQRLSGNTIYF. The CDR3 nucleotides read TGTGCCAGCAAACAGCGCCTCTCTGGAAACACCATATATTTT.

The V call is TRBV10-3, the J call TRBJ2-1; TRBD2 might be the D (6 bases). V dropped 5 bases and J dropped 1 base, with 15 bases sitting between them. This CDR3 is built from 16 residues. Germline CDR1 reads ENHRY; CDR2 reads SYGVKD. The CDR3 DNA sequence: TGTGCCATCAGTCAAATAGCGGAGGCATCCTACAATGAGCAGTTCTTC. Translation: CAISQIAEASYNEQFF.

This clonotype appeared many times. This sequence joins TRBV20-1 and TRBJ1-6; D is perhaps TRBD1 (6 bases). V was trimmed by 1 base and J by 7 bases, leaving 20 bases between them. Germline-derived CDR1 and CDR2 are DFQATT and SNEGSKA (reference sequence). The CDR3 has 17 residues. CDR3 nucleotides: TGCAGTGCTAGAGTCGAAGCGACGGGACATAAGAATTCACCCCTCCACTTT. Translated: CSARVEATGHKNSPLHF.

This clonotype was recorded at least ten times. The rearrangement joins TRBV7-2 to TRBJ2-1; D is uncertain. The CDR3 sequence is 11 residues long. Germline V gene sequence: CDR1 SGHTA, CDR2 FQGNSA. V lost 5 bases and J lost 4, with 3 bases in between. The CDR3 region is CASSTYNEQFF. The CDR3 DNA follows: TGTGCCAGCAGCACTTACAATGAGCAGTTCTTC.

This clonotype was recorded at least ten times. The chain joins TRBV18 to TRBJ1-6, with TRBD1 matching over 7 bases. This CDR3 spans 12 amino acids. V lost 8 bases to trimming and J lost 7 bases; unmatched junction nucleotides: 2. Per germline, CDR1 KGHSH and CDR2 LQKENI. In DNA form, the CDR3 reads TGTGCCAGCGCGGGACAGAATTCACCCCTCCACTTT. Translation gives CASAGQNSPLHF.

This clonotype has more than one count but fewer than ten. The rearrangement uses TRBV3-1 and TRBJ2-7; 9 positions match TRBD1. Germline V CDR1 and CDR2: LGHDT, YNNKEL (reference sequence). V dropped 2 bases and J dropped 2; count of bases not matched to a gene: 7. The CDR3 covers 16 residues. CDR3 nucleotide sequence: TGTGCCAGCAGCCAAAGATCCGGGACAGGGACCTACGAGCAGTACTTC. It encodes CASSQRSGTGTYEQYF.

The genes are TRBV12-3 or TRBV12-4 and TRBJ1-6; D gene ambiguous. The CDR3 runs 15 residues. V lost 3 bases and J lost 0, with 6 bases in between. CDR3 sequence (DNA): TGTGCCAGCAGTTTTGGGAGCTCCTATAATTCACCCCTCCACTTT. Its translation: CASSFGSSYNSPLHF.